The clone carrying this T cell receptor beta chain appeared many times. The authors' processing: Scientists estimated how many nucleated cells there were by amplifying reference gene primers. Here immunoSEQ multiplex PCR was the method, and the copy in TCRdb shows in-frame clones only, minus some. The V and J calls and clone size are taken from that table; D and trimming were inferred from the DNA. The sample contains about 110,000 clones, 76% of which appear only once. Patients in Seattle were enrolled during active infection, then followed longitudinally. V was cut by 5 bases and J by 7 bases, with 17 bases left in between. The CDR3 is made up of 15 amino acids. CDR1 is SEHNR, CDR2 FQNEAQ, per germline (reference sequence). The sample originates from a study of blood T cell repertoires in COVID-19. Whole-study context: The United States, Italy and Spain provided the acute and convalescent COVID-19 samples. PBMCs, B-cell-depleted T cells, or T cells were the source of the cDNA or gDNA that made up the material.

The sequenced sample was peripheral blood. The gene calls are TRBV7-9 and TRBJ2-2; TRBD2 is a possible D gene (6 bases). This sequence was found in a man older than 75 with COVID-19, enrolled during active disease. CDR3 amino acids: CASSHRENLIGELFF. CDR3 DNA: TGTGCCAGCAGCCACCGGGAGAATCTGATCGGGGAGCTGTTTTTT.